These 4 T cell receptor beta chains were all obtained from the same sample, sequenced in a study of cytomegalovirus exposure and HLA in healthy donors. Here immunoSEQ multiplex PCR was the method, and the copy in TCRdb shows in-frame clones only, minus some. The data contain 150,000 or so clones, more than 75% of them seen just once; the ten biggest clones take up approximately 1.5%. Input material: PBMCs. The receptors derive from a woman under 40 in good health and CMV-seronegative.

The V call is TRBV9, the J call TRBJ1-2; 9 nucleotides match TRBD1. This CDR3 contains 15 residues. Germline values: CDR1 SGDLS, CDR2 YYNGEE. J lost 8 bases, V lost 4 bases, and 12 bases had no gene match. The DNA for the CDR3 is TGTGCCAGCAGCCCCTCATTAACAGGGGGCGGGGGCTACACCTTC. It encodes CASSPSLTGGGGYTF.

The chain recombines TRBV5-1 with TRBJ2-3; 10 bases fit TRBD2. This CDR3 has 16 amino acids. The germline gives CDR1 SGHRS, CDR2 YFSETQ. V gave up 0 bases and J gave up 2 bases; unmatched junction bases: 3. The CDR3 sequence: CASSLERGGSTDTQYF. CDR3 DNA sequence: TGCGCCAGCAGCTTGGAGCGGGGGGGTTCCACAGATACGCAGTATTTT.

This rearrangement joins TRBV27 to TRBJ1-2; TRBD1 might be the D (6 bases). From germline, CDR1 is MNHEY and CDR2 SMNVEV (reference sequence). Deletions cut 3 bases from V and 7 bases from J, with 12 bases between. The CDR3 spans 13 residues. CDR3 region: CASSFGGLVGYTF. The CDR3 DNA follows: TGTGCCAGCAGTTTCGGGGGGCTAGTTGGCTACACCTTC.

The rearrangement joins TRBV6-5 to TRBJ1-2, with D tentatively TRBD1 (6 bases). CDR3 size: 14 residues. CDR1 MNHEY and CDR2 SVGAGI come from the germline V gene. Between the trimmed V and J ends, which lost 6 bases and 7 bases, there was a span of 18 bases. The CDR3 bases are TGTGCCAGCAGCGCCATTCAAAACAGGGTTGGCTACACCTTC. Protein product: CASSAIQNRVGYTF.